The 19 T cell receptor beta chains in this list originate from one sample, sequenced in a study of human T cells and chemical hapten exposure. TCRdb reanalysed the 5' RACE reads using MiXCR and keeps one entry per CDR3 protein. There are approximately 80,000 distinct CDR3 sequences in the sample; 15% to 20% occur only once, and under 7.5% lies in the top ten. The authors extracted total RNA from unfractionated whole blood. Receptor source: a female donor in good health.

The chain uses TRBV9 and TRBJ2-1, with D tentatively TRBD2 (5 bases). The germline V and J ends were trimmed by 0 bases and 4 bases, with 11 bases remaining between them. This CDR3 comprises 15 residues. Germline V gene lookup returns CDR1 SGDLS and CDR2 YYNGEE. CDR3: CASSVAGEFYNEQFF. CDR3 sequence (DNA): TGTGCCAGCAGCGTAGCCGGGGAGTTTTACAATGAGCAGTTCTTC. The complete variable domain, with remaining parts taken from reference TRBV9 and TRBJ2-1, reads DSGVTQTPKHLITATGQRVTLRCSPRSGDLSVYWYQQSLDQGLQFLIQYYNGEERAKGNILERFSAQQFPDLHSELNLSSLELGDSALYFCASSVAGEFYNEQFFGPGTRLTVL.

The rearrangement joins TRBV11-2 to TRBJ1-1, with unresolved D. Germline loops: CDR1 SGHAT, CDR2 FQNNGV. V dropped 1 base and J dropped 1 base, with 13 bases sitting between them. CDR3 size: 16 residues. CDR3 nucleotide sequence: TGTGCCAGCAGCTTAGTTACGGGTTTAGGGAACACTGAAGCTTTCTTT. Translated: CASSLVTGLGNTEAFF. Full variable domain (rest looked up from reference TRBV11-2 and TRBJ1-1): EAGVAQSPRYKIIEKRQSVAFWCNPISGHATLYWYQQILGQGPKLLIQFQNNGVVDDSQLPKDRFSAERLKGVDSTLKIQPAKLEDSAVYLCASSLVTGLGNTEAFFGQGTRLTVV.

In its sample, this clonotype ranks as medium-sized. The chain combines TRBV4-3 with TRBJ2-6, with a tentative D call TRBD2 (5 bases). V lost 1 base and J 1 base, leaving 14 bases between the germline ends. This CDR3 contains 18 residues. CDR1 is LGHNA and CDR2 is YSLEER in the germline V gene. Here the CDR3 reads CASSQADRGRSGANVLTF. The CDR3, as DNA: TGCGCCAGCAGCCAAGCCGACCGGGGAAGGTCTGGGGCCAACGTCCTGACTTTC.

This clonotype was counted only a few times. The chain is built from TRBV7-2 and TRBJ1-1; D may be TRBD1 (6 bases). Germline CDR1 and CDR2: SGHTA and FQGNSA. V was pared by 3 bases and J by 0 bases, with 11 bases between. The CDR3 spans 15 residues. This CDR3 is CASSLTGPMNTEAFF. The CDR3 DNA reads as TGTGCCAGCAGCTTGACAGGCCCCATGAACACTGAAGCTTTCTTT.

This clonotype showed up just a few times. V usage is TRBV2 and J usage is TRBJ1-1; the match to TRBD1 covers 8 bases. Germline CDR1 is SNHLY and CDR2 is FYNNEI. The CDR3 contains 14 residues. The trim removed 4 bases at V and 3 bases at J, leaving 4 bases unmatched. CDR3 loop: CASSGQGAYTEAFF. As DNA, the CDR3 is TGTGCCAGCAGTGGTCAGGGGGCGTACACTGAAGCTTTCTTT.

The rearrangement joins TRBV10-3 to TRBJ1-2; 7 nucleotides match TRBD1. Germline CDR1 ENHRY, CDR2 SYGVKD. The CDR3 consists of 12 residues. V shed 10 bases and J 4 bases; nucleotides not matched to a gene: 6. CDR3 residues: CATLGTAYGYTF. CDR3 nucleotide sequence: TGTGCCACCTTGGGGACAGCCTATGGCTACACCTTC.

The genes are TRBV5-1 and TRBJ1-5, with no clear D. This CDR3 region has 15 residues. The germline V gene has CDR1 SGHRS and CDR2 YFSETQ. Trimming left V 4 bases short and J 0 bases short, with 11 bases between. For the CDR3, the DNA is TGCGCCAGCAGCACCGTCCCAGGTAGCAATCAGCCCCAGCATTTT. It encodes CASSTVPGSNQPQHF.

This clonotype was counted at least ten times. The J gene is TRBJ2-3, the V gene TRBV7-2; 16 nucleotides agree with TRBD2. The CDR3 runs 18 residues. CDR1 is SGHTA, CDR2 FQGNSA, per germline. J was trimmed by 10 bases and V by 1 base; bases with no gene match: 11. CDR3 loop: CASSLEGLAGGPVYPQYF. CDR3 sequence (DNA): TGTGCCAGCAGCTTAGAGGGACTAGCGGGGGGGCCCGTGTATCCGCAGTATTTT.

The rearrangement joins TRBV19 to TRBJ2-7; unclear D gene. The CDR3 loop spans 13 amino acids. V lost 8 bases and J 2 bases, leaving 13 bases between the germline ends. Germline V gene data show CDR1 as LNHDA and CDR2 as SQIVND (reference sequence). This chain's CDR3 is CASQKDPTYEQYF. The DNA for the CDR3 is TGTGCCAGTCAGAAGGACCCCACCTACGAGCAGTACTTC.

With regard to this clonotype: The junction and the germline gene differ at one end; a read error may be behind it. This chain uses TRBV29-1 with TRBJ2-3, with D perhaps being TRBD1 or TRBD2 (7 bases each). From germline, CDR1 is SQVTM and CDR2 ANQGSEA. The CDR3 covers 14 residues. The CDR3 loop is CSVGAGGDTETQYF. CDR3 nucleotides: TGCAGCGTTGGGGCAGGGGGGGATACAGAAACGCAGTATTTT.

This clonotype was observed a handful of times. The rearrangement joins TRBV4-3 to TRBJ1-1; D is ambiguous. The CDR3 runs 14 residues. Germline loops: CDR1 LGHNA, CDR2 YSLEER. Trimming removed 0 bases from V and 2 bases from J, with 7 bases in between. CDR3 in DNA: TGCGCCAGCAGCCAAGATTGGGCTAACACTGAAGCTTTCTTT. It codes for CASSQDWANTEAFF.

This clonotype was detected a few times. An end of the junction differs from the germline gene, which may be a read error. The chain uses TRBV7-2 and TRBJ2-7; 10 bases map to TRBD2. The CDR3 runs 14 residues. Germline V gives CDR1 SGHTA, CDR2 FQGNSA. As DNA, the CDR3 is TGTGCCAGCAGCGTAGCGGGAGGCAACTACGAGCAGTACTTC. Protein product: CASSVAGGNYEQYF.

The genes are TRBV7-2 and TRBJ1-1; D perhaps matches TRBD1 (6 bases). Germline V gene data show CDR1 as SGHTA and CDR2 as FQGNSA. This CDR3 is built from 16 residues. V lost 6 bases to trimming and J lost 0 bases, with 17 bases between them. The CDR3 is CASSPQGSIMNTEAFF. The DNA of the CDR3 is TGTGCCAGCAGTCCTCAGGGGTCTATCATGAACACTGAAGCTTTCTTT.

This clonotype was recorded many times. The chain is built from TRBV27 and TRBJ1-1, with 7 bases lining up with TRBD1. CDR1 is MNHEY, CDR2 SMNVEV, per germline (reference sequence). The CDR3 has 16 amino acids. V shed 0 bases and J 3 bases; nucleotides not matched to a gene: 7. Written as DNA, the CDR3 is TGTGCCAGCAGTTTATCGACAGGGAGGAGGGACACTGAAGCTTTCTTT. As protein: CASSLSTGRRDTEAFF.

The genes are TRBV4-3 and TRBJ2-7; TRBD1 agrees at 9 bases. The J segment lost 3 bases and the V segment lost 2 bases, leaving 2 bases of the junction unmatched. The CDR3 is made up of 14 amino acids. Germline loops: CDR1 LGHNA, CDR2 YSLEER. For the CDR3, the DNA is TGCGCCAGCAGCCAACGACAGGGGGGCTACGAGCAGTACTTC. This translates into CASSQRQGGYEQYF.

This clonotype was seen only a few times. The CDR3 DNA reads as TGCAGTGCCAGTACAGGGCATGGTGAAAAACTGTTTTTT. Amino acids: CSASTGHGEKLFF. This rearrangement joins TRBV20-1 to TRBJ1-4; weak D call: TRBD1 (6 bases). This CDR3 has 13 residues. V was cut by 6 bases and J by 7 bases, with 15 bases left in between. Germline CDR1 reads DFQATT; CDR2 reads SNEGSKA (reference sequence).

J is TRBJ2-7 and V is TRBV20-1, with 8 bases that match TRBD1. CDR1 is DFQATT and CDR2 is SNEGSKA in the germline V gene (reference sequence). V lost 5 bases and J lost 2; bases outside the gene matches: 8. CDR3 length equals 14 residues. The CDR3 reads CSAPRRDRTYEQYF. The DNA for the CDR3 is TGCAGTGCTCCCCGCCGGGACAGGACCTACGAGCAGTACTTC.

This clonotype has ten or more counts. The chain joins TRBV3-1 to TRBJ2-1; D tentatively fits TRBD1 or TRBD2 (6 bases each). Between the trimmed V and J ends, which lost 2 bases and 9 bases, there was a span of 14 bases. Looked up from germline, CDR1 is LGHDT and CDR2 is YNNKEL (reference sequence). This CDR3 has 14 amino acids. CDR3 sequence reads: CASSQLPGAGEQFF. The CDR3 DNA reads as TGTGCCAGCAGCCAACTGCCGGGGGCAGGTGAGCAGTTCTTC.

The sample holds a few counts of this clonotype. The CDR3 nucleotides read TGCAGTTCCCTGCCAAGTGGGGACAGGGATACCGAGCAGTACTTC. It encodes CSSLPSGDRDTEQYF. The chain links TRBV20-1 to TRBJ2-7, with TRBD1 identical over 9 bases. The trim removed 8 bases at V and 6 bases at J, leaving 17 bases unmatched. Per germline, CDR1 DFQATT and CDR2 SNEGSKA (reference sequence). The CDR3 has 15 residues.